A selection of T cell receptor beta chains follows, all from one sample in a study of blood T cells in healthy people across ages. TCRdb re-called the 5' RACE reads through MiXCR, storing one row per CDR3 protein. The table lists over 950,000 distinct CDR3 sequences, about 53% of them singletons, with roughly a fifth in the top ten. Sequenced: blood. The receptors were sampled from a woman aged 60-75 years in good health. Both conserved end residues are part of each CDR3. D genes are given only for firm matches. Only part of the rows carry a size: once, few, many, or a class if the clone is expanded.

>NA|TRBV25-1|NA|TRBJ1-2
CASSGPAGGRVYGYTF
TGTGCCAGCAGTGGGCCAGCAGGCGGCAGGGTTTATGGCTACACCTTC
>TRBD2|TRBV29-1|few|TRBJ2-3
CSVVASGPTDTQYF
TGCAGCGTTGTTGCTAGCGGACCCACAGATACGCAGTATTTT
>NA|TRBV11-2|few|TRBJ2-7
CASSLEASWGSYEQYF
TGTGCCAGCAGCTTAGAGGCTAGCTGGGGCTCCTACGAGCAGTACTTC
>NA|TRBV20-1|few|TRBJ2-3
CSENGRGSDTQYF
TGCAGTGAGAACGGGAGAGGGTCAGATACGCAGTATTTT
>NA|TRBV24-1|NA|TRBJ2-1
CATSDAHHQNEQFF
TGTGCCACCAGTGATGCCCATCACCAGAATGAGCAGTTCTTC
>NA|TRBV11-2|NA|TRBJ2-3
CASSPIPDTQYF
TGTGCCAGCAGCCCGATCCCAGATACGCAGTATTTT
>TRBD2|TRBV29-1|few|TRBJ2-3
CSVREGGTDTQYF
TGCAGCGTCAGGGAGGGAGGCACAGATACGCAGTATTTT
>NA|TRBV5-1|once|TRBJ1-6
CASSLEGRNHSPLHF
TGCGCCAGCAGCTTGGAAGGCCGAAATCATTCACCCCTCCACTTT
>NA|TRBV20-1|few|TRBJ2-1
CSARDTRIGSYNEQFF
TGCAGTGCTAGAGATACCAGGATTGGCTCCTACAATGAGCAGTTCTTC
>TRBD2|TRBV11-2|NA|TRBJ2-2
CASSLGHGGGGTGELFF
TGTGCCAGCAGCTTGGGCCATGGCGGGGGAGGAACCGGGGAGCTGTTTTTT
>NA|TRBV28|NA|TRBJ2-1
CASSSRSVSLNEQFF
TGTGCCAGCAGTTCGAGGTCTGTTTCACTCAATGAGCAGTTCTTC
>TRBD2|TRBV4-1|NA|TRBJ2-4
CASRPSGRVTKNIQYF
TGCGCCAGCAGACCGAGCGGGAGAGTAACCAAAAACATTCAGTACTTC
>NA|TRBV24-1|NA|TRBJ2-3
CATSDSRADTQYF
TGTGCCACCAGTGATTCAAGAGCAGATACGCAGTATTTT
>NA|TRBV27|NA|TRBJ2-7
CASSLAWGAYYEQYF
TGTGCCAGCAGTTTAGCCTGGGGGGCGTACTACGAGCAGTACTTC
>NA|TRBV6-2/TRBV6-3|once|TRBJ2-1
CATTILRSSYNEQFF
TGTGCCACCACGATCCTTAGGAGCTCCTACAATGAGCAGTTCTTC